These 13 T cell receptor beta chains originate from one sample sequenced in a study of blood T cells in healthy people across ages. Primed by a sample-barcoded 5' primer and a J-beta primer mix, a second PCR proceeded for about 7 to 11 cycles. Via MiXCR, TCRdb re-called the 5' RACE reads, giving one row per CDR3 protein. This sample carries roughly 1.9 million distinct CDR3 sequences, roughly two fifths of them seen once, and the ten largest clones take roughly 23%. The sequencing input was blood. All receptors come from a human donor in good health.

The CDR3 DNA sequence: TGTGCCATCAGTGAGTCCGCTCCTTTCACAGATACGCAGTATTTT. Its translation is CAISESAPFTDTQYF. The chain is built from TRBV10-3 and TRBJ2-3, with unresolved D. With 0 bases removed from V and 2 bases from J, the gap between germline ends came to 9 bases. The CDR3 is 15 residues long. Germline V gene sequence: CDR1 ENHRY, CDR2 SYGVKD.

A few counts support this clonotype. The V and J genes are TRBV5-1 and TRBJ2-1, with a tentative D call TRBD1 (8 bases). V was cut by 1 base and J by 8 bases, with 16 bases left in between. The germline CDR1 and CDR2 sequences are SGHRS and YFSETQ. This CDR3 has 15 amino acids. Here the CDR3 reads CASSLYGQGGYEQFF. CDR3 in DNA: TGCGCCAGCAGCTTGTATGGACAGGGAGGGTATGAGCAGTTCTTC.

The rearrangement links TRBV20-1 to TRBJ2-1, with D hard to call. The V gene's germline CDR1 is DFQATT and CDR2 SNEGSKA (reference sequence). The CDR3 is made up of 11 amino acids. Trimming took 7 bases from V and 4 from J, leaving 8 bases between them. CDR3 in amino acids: CSETQYNEQFF. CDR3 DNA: TGCAGTGAGACACAATACAATGAGCAGTTCTTC.

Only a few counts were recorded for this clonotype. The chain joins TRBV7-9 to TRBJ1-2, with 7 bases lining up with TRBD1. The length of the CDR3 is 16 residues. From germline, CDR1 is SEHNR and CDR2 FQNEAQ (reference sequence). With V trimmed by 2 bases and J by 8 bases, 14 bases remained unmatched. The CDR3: CASSLRIRQGSEGYTF. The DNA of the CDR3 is TGTGCCAGCAGCTTACGAATTCGACAGGGATCAGAGGGCTACACCTTC.

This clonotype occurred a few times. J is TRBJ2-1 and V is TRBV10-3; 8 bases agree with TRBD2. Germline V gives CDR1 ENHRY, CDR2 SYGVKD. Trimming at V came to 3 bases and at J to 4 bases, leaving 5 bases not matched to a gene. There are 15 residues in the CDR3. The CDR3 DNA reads TGTGCCATCAGTGACAAGCGGGGGTCGTACAATGAGCAGTTCTTC. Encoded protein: CAISDKRGSYNEQFF.

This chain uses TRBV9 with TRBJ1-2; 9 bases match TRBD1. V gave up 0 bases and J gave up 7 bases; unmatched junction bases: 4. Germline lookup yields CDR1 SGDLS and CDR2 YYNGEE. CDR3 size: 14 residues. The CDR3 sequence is CASSVDRGPRGYTF. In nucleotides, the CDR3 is TGTGCCAGCAGCGTAGACAGGGGGCCGCGTGGCTACACCTTC.

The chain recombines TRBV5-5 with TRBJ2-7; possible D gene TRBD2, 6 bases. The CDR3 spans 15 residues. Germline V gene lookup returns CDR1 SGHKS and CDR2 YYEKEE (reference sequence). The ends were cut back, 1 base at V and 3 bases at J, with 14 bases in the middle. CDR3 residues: CASSLNSRGGYEQYF. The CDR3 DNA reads TGTGCCAGCAGCTTGAATTCCCGGGGAGGCTACGAGCAGTACTTC.

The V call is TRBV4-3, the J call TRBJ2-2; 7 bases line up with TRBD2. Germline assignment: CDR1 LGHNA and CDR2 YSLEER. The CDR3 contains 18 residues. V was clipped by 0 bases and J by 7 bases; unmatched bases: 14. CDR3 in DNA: TGCGCCAGCAGCCAAGATCCAGCTAGTTCGGGGGGTATCGGGGAGCTGTTTTTT. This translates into CASSQDPASSGGIGELFF.

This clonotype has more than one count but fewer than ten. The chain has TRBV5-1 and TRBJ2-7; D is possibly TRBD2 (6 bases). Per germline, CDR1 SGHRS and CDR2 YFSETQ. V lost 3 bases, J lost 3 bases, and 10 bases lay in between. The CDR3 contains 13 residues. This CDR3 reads CASSWGEIYEQYF. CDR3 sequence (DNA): TGCGCCAGCAGCTGGGGGGAGATCTACGAGCAGTACTTC.

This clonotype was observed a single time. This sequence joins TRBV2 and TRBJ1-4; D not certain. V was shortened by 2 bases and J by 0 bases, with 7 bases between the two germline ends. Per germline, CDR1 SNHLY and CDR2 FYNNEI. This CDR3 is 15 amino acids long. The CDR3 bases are TGTGCCAGCAGTGAAATTCGAGCAACTAATGAAAAACTGTTTTTT. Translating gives CASSEIRATNEKLFF.

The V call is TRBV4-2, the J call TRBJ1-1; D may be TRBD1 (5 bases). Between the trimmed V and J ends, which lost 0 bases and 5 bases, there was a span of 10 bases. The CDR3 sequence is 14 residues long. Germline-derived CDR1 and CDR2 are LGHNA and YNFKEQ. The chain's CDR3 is CASSQEGVGTEAFF. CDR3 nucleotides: TGTGCCAGCAGCCAAGAGGGGGTTGGTACTGAAGCTTTCTTT.

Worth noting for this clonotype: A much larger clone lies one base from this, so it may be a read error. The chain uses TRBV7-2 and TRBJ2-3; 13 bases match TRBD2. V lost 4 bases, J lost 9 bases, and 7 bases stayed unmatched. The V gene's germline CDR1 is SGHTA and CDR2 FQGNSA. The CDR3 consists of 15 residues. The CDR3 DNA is TGTACCAGCAGCTCCGACGGACTAGCGGGGGAAACGCAGTATTTT. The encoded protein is CTSSSDGLAGETQYF.

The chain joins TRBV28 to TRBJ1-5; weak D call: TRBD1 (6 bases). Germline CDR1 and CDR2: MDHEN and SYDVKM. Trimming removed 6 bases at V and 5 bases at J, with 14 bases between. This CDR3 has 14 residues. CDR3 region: CASSKYRAHQPQHF. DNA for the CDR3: TGTGCCAGCAGCAAGTACAGGGCGCATCAGCCCCAGCATTTT.